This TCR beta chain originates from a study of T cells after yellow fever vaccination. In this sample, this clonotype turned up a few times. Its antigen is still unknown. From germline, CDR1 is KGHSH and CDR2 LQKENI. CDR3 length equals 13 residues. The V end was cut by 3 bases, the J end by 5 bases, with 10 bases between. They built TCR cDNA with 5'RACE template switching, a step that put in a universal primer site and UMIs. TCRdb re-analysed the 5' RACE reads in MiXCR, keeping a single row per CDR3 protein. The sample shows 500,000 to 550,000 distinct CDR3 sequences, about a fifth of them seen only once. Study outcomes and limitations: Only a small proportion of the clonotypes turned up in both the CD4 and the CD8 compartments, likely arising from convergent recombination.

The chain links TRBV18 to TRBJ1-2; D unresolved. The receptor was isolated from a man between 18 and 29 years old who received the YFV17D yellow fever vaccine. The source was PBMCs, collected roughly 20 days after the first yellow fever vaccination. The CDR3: CASSPERDYGYTF. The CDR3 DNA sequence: TGTGCCAGCTCACCTGAACGGGATTATGGCTACACCTTC.